These T cell receptor beta chains were read from a single sample in a study of T cell changes during pregnancy in multiple sclerosis. Profiled with immunoSEQ multiplex PCR; TCRdb holds only in-frame clones, not every one. The repertoire consists of roughly 83,000 clones, with roughly nine tenths occurring once and the leading ten covering about 3.8%. Sequencing was performed on PBMCs, taken in the first trimester of pregnancy. These receptors all come from a female donor in good health, serving as a control in a pregnancy study. Some clones in this sample may be carry-over from other donors' samples. Each CDR3 is given with its conserved first and last residue. Fields, in order: clone size, D gene, J gene, V gene, CDR3 DNA, CDR3 protein. The D gene is left open where the match is weak. Size tells how often a clone was seen (once, few, many) or the class of an expanded clone, and some rows leave it out.

>NA|NA|TRBJ1-2|TRBV5-4
TGTGCCAGCAGCTTGGCGCGCAGGGGATACTATGGCTACACCTTC
CASSLARRGYYGYTF
>NA|NA|TRBJ2-7|TRBV19
TGTGCCAGTAGTATAGATCTAGAATTCCACGAGCAGTACTTC
CASSIDLEFHEQYF
>NA|NA|TRBJ1-4|TRBV7-2
TGTGCCAGCAGCTTTCGACAGGTGGGAGGGGAAAAACTGTTTTTT
CASSFRQVGGEKLFF
>NA|TRBD1|TRBJ1-1|TRBV10-3
TGTGCCATCAGTAGAGGACAGGCAGACACTGAAGCTTTCTTT
CAISRGQADTEAFF
>NA|TRBD1|TRBJ1-4|TRBV28
TGTGCCAGCAGTTCGACAGGGGGTTATGAAAAACTGTTTTTT
CASSSTGGYEKLFF
>NA|TRBD2|TRBJ2-7|TRBV19
TGTGCCAGTAGTCCCCACCTTCGTAGCGGGGGAGAATACGAGCAGTACTTC
CASSPHLRSGGEYEQYF
>NA|NA|TRBJ2-5|TRBV21-1
TGTGCCAGCGCCCCACGGGGAGGTACCAGGGCCCAGTACTTC
CASAPRGGTRAQYF
>NA|NA|TRBJ1-6|TRBV27
TGTGCCAGCGGCTTTCTCCCGAATTCACCCCTCCACTTT
CASGFLPNSPLHF
>NA|TRBD1|TRBJ2-3|TRBV6-1
TGTGCCAGCGGACAGGGCCCAGATACGCAGTATTTT
CASGQGPDTQYF
>NA|NA|TRBJ2-1|TRBV15
TGTGCCACCAGCAGAGATCTGTCGGGAGAAGGCAATGAGCAGTTCTTC
CATSRDLSGEGNEQFF
>NA|NA|TRBJ2-7|TRBV4-1
TGCGCCAGCAGCCAAAGAAGTAGCGTCGGCCCCTACGAGCAGTACTTC
CASSQRSSVGPYEQYF
>NA|TRBD2|TRBJ2-3|TRBV5-1
TGCGCCAGCAGCGCCACTAGCGGGGGGGCAGATACGCAGTATTTT
CASSATSGGADTQYF
>NA|TRBD2|TRBJ2-7|TRBV14
TGTGCCAGCAGCCCCCGACCGGGGGGGAACTACGAGCAGTACTTC
CASSPRPGGNYEQYF
>NA|NA|TRBJ2-7|TRBV5-1
TGCGCCAGCAGCTTGACAGGGACCTACGAGCAGTACTTC
CASSLTGTYEQYF
>NA|NA|TRBJ2-7|TRBV19
TGTGCCAGTAGTATAGGCGGCTCCTCCTACGAGCAGTACTTC
CASSIGGSSYEQYF
>NA|NA|TRBJ2-3|TRBV27
TGTGCCAGCAGTCCTCGCACAGATACGCAGTATTTT
CASSPRTDTQYF
>NA|TRBD2|TRBJ2-3|TRBV9
TGTGCCAAGCGGGGGACTATAAAAAACGCGCAGTATTTT
CAKRGTIKNAQYF
>NA|NA|TRBJ1-3|TRBV15
TGTGCCACCAGCAGAGAGGCCACAGGGTTTACTGGAAACACCATATATTTT
CATSREATGFTGNTIYF
>NA|NA|TRBJ1-3|TRBV10-3
TGTGCCATCAGTGAGTCAATGGGGGCTACCGGAAACACCATATATTTT
CAISESMGATGNTIYF
>NA|NA|TRBJ1-1|TRBV5-6
TGTGCCAGCAGCTTGTCGGCGGGGGGCACTGAAGCTTTCTTT
CASSLSAGGTEAFF
>NA|TRBD1|TRBJ2-6|TRBV7-2
TGTGCCAGCAGCCCTCGGACAGGGTTGTCCATCTCTGGGGCCAACGTCCTGACTTTC
CASSPRTGLSISGANVLTF
>NA|TRBD1|TRBJ1-2|TRBV28
TGTGCCACGGCGGGGACAGCCCAAATCGATGGCTACACCTTC
CATAGTAQIDGYTF
>NA|NA|TRBJ2-5|TRBV30
TGTGCCTGGAGCGGGGACCAAGAGACCCAGTACTTC
CAWSGDQETQYF
>NA|NA|TRBJ2-1|TRBV5-6
TGTGCCAGCAGCTTGAGCGCAAGAACCTACAATGAGCAGTTCTTC
CASSLSARTYNEQFF
>NA|NA|TRBJ1-6|TRBV28
TGTGCCAGCAGTGGCCGAGGGCACTCACCCCTCCACTTT
CASSGRGHSPLHF
>NA|NA|TRBJ1-6|TRBV6-5
TGTGCCAGCAGCCAAACCTATAGGGGGAACTCACCCCTCCACTTT
CASSQTYRGNSPLHF
>NA|NA|TRBJ2-2|TRBV4-1
TGCGCCAGCAGCCAAGACGCGGGGTACACCGGGGAGCTGTTTTTT
CASSQDAGYTGELFF
>NA|TRBD2|TRBJ2-1|TRBV5-6
TGTGCCAGCAGCTTGGATGGGGGGGTGGGGATCCGGGGTTACAATGAGCAGTTCTTC
CASSLDGGVGIRGYNEQFF
>NA|NA|TRBJ2-2|TRBV21-1
TGTGCCAGCAGCACGACTAGCGTAACCGGGGAGCTGTTTTTT
CASSTTSVTGELFF
>NA|NA|TRBJ1-6|TRBV7-9
TGTGCCAGCAGCCCATACCGGGACACTACTAATTCACCCCTCCACTTT
CASSPYRDTTNSPLHF
>NA|TRBD1|TRBJ1-3|TRBV6-1
TGTGCCAGCTCGGGACAGTTGCCGGCTGGAAACACCATATATTTT
CASSGQLPAGNTIYF
>NA|TRBD1|TRBJ1-2|TRBV5-6
TGTGCCAGCAGCTGGGACAGGGGATCCTATGGCTACACCTTC
CASSWDRGSYGYTF
>NA|NA|TRBJ2-7|TRBV5-1
TGCGCCAGCAGCTTGGTTGCTAGCGAGCAGTACTTC
CASSLVASEQYF
>NA|NA|TRBJ2-1|TRBV29-1
TGCAGCGTTGTGGTCCGGGGGTTGAATGAGCAGTTCTTC
CSVVVRGLNEQFF
>NA|NA|TRBJ2-1|TRBV11-1
TGTGCCAGCAGCCCCTGGGGAGGCGGCTACAATGAGCAGTTCTTC
CASSPWGGGYNEQFF
>NA|TRBD1|TRBJ2-5|TRBV27
TGTGCCAGCGCTACGACAGGGCAAGAGACCCAGTACTTC
CASATTGQETQYF
>NA|NA|TRBJ2-5|TRBV18
TGTGCCAGCTCATCTTCAGGGGAGACCCAGTACTTC
CASSSSGETQYF
>NA|NA|TRBJ2-3|TRBV6-5
TGTGCCAGCACGGGCACAGATACGCAGTATTTT
CASTGTDTQYF
>NA|TRBD1|TRBJ1-5|TRBV2
TGTGCCAGCAGTGGGGACAGGGGAGATGATCAGCCCCAGCATTTT
CASSGDRGDDQPQHF
>few|TRBD1|TRBJ2-5|TRBV6-1
TGTGCCAGCAGTGAAAAGGGACCCGGGACAGGGGAAGAGACCCAGTACTTC
CASSEKGPGTGEETQYF
>NA|NA|TRBJ1-1|TRBV5-6
TGTGCCAGCAGCACAAGCACTGAAGCTTTCTTT
CASSTSTEAFF
>NA|TRBD1|TRBJ1-1|TRBV10-1
TGCGCCAGCAGTGATTCCGGGACAGGGGGCGCACGGACTGAAGCTTTCTTT
CASSDSGTGGARTEAFF
>NA|TRBD2|TRBJ2-3|TRBV4-3
TGCGCCAGCAGCCAAGGGGGGACTAGCGGCGGGGATACGCAGTATTTT
CASSQGGTSGGDTQYF
>NA|NA|TRBJ1-1|TRBV7-2
TGTGCCAGCAGCTCGGACACTGAAGCTTTCTTT
CASSSDTEAFF
>NA|NA|TRBJ2-7|TRBV30
TGTGCCTGGAGTGAACTCGGGAATCAGTACTTC
CAWSELGNQYF
>NA|TRBD2|TRBJ2-1|TRBV27
TGTGCCAGCCTCTCTAATAGCGGGAGGCTTGGTGAGCAGTTCTTC
CASLSNSGRLGEQFF
>NA|TRBD1|TRBJ2-7|TRBV28
TGTGCCAGCAGTGCTCCCCAAAGGACAGGTGGCGACGAGCAGTACTTC
CASSAPQRTGGDEQYF
>NA|NA|TRBJ1-3|TRBV5-1
TGCGCCAGCAGCTCCCTACCCGGGGACTCTGGAAACACCATATATTTT
CASSSLPGDSGNTIYF
>once|NA|TRBJ1-2|TRBV30
TGTGCCTGGAGTGTACGCAGGGGAGCGCCCTATGGCTACACCTTC
CAWSVRRGAPYGYTF
>NA|TRBD1|TRBJ1-1|TRBV4-2
TGTGCCAGCACCCAACAGGGGGGCACGCCGAGCACTGAAGCTTTCTTT
CASTQQGGTPSTEAFF
>NA|TRBD2|TRBJ2-3|TRBV13
TGTGCCAGCAGCTTAGTGGGAGGGCCGGTTACGCAGTATTTT
CASSLVGGPVTQYF
>NA|TRBD2|TRBJ2-7|TRBV27
TGTGCCAGCAGTTCCTCCCCGGCCAGCGGGAGGGCATACGAGCAGTACTTC
CASSSSPASGRAYEQYF